Shown below are 15 T cell receptor beta chains from a single sample sequenced in a study of vaccination effects on CD4 cells after COVID-19. Profiled with immunoSEQ multiplex PCR; TCRdb holds only in-frame clones, not every one. The table includes 65,000 or so clones, roughly four fifths detected once. Antigen-specific CD4+ T cells were expanded with viral peptide pools in the ViraFEST assay before sequencing. Following an approximately 10-day culture, CD4+ T cells were purified. The healthy vaccine recipients, who had no prior SARS-CoV-2 infection, showed negative nucleocapsid antibodies. Which antigens these TCRs recognize remains unknown. The sequencing used CD4+ T cells from PBMCs cultured with HCoV-NL63 spike peptides, collected before COVID-19 vaccination. The receptors here all came from a human donor who received a COVID-19 vaccine.

This clone was counted only a few times. The V and J genes are TRBV2 and TRBJ1-5, with 7 bases matching TRBD1. In germline, CDR1 is SNHLY, CDR2 FYNNEI. CDR3 length: 15 amino acids. Unmatched junction bases numbered 6, after V lost 7 bases and J lost 0 bases. This chain's CDR3 is CASKGTAGSNQPQHF. The CDR3 DNA reads as TGTGCCAGCAAGGGGACAGCGGGTAGCAATCAGCCCCAGCATTTT.

The rearrangement uses TRBV6-5 and TRBJ2-3; D perhaps matches TRBD1 (5 bases). The CDR3 is 14 residues long. Germline lookup yields CDR1 MNHEY and CDR2 SVGAGI. V was shortened by 7 bases and J by 4 bases, with 15 bases between the two germline ends. The CDR3 region is CASKRTGSSDTQYF. The CDR3 DNA reads TGTGCCAGCAAAAGAACAGGCTCGTCAGATACGCAGTATTTT.

V gene TRBV18 combines with J gene TRBJ2-1; the match to TRBD2 covers 10 bases. Germline loops: CDR1 KGHSH, CDR2 LQKENI. V shed 3 bases, J shed 5 bases, and the junction held 4 bases outside the gene matches. The CDR3 contains 15 residues. CDR3 residues: CASSPGLAQNNEQFF. The CDR3 DNA follows: TGTGCCAGCTCACCGGGACTAGCGCAGAACAATGAGCAGTTCTTC.

The chain employs TRBV4-1 and TRBJ1-1; no reliable D call. Germline CDR1 and CDR2: MGHRA and YSYEKL. V lost 1 base and J lost 1, with 4 bases in between. The CDR3 runs to 13 residues. CDR3 region: CASSQAQNTEAFF. CDR3 nucleotides: TGCGCCAGCAGCCAAGCACAGAACACTGAAGCTTTCTTT.

This clone was seen a handful of times. The V call is TRBV19, the J call TRBJ1-3; D gene ambiguous. V was cut by 7 bases and J by 1 base, with 17 bases left in between. This CDR3 comprises 16 residues. Germline V gene lookup returns CDR1 LNHDA and CDR2 SQIVND (reference sequence). In DNA form, the CDR3 reads TGTGCCAGTAATTACGGTATGGGGTCTTCTGGAAACACCATATATTTT. This codes for CASNYGMGSSGNTIYF.

The V call is TRBV19, the J call TRBJ1-5; the match to TRBD1 covers 7 bases. Looked up from germline, CDR1 is LNHDA and CDR2 is SQIVND (reference sequence). This CDR3 is 15 amino acids long. V lost 9 bases and J lost 3; bases outside the gene matches: 11. CDR3 sequence (DNA): TGTGCCAGCAAGGCCGGGACAGCCTTCAATCAGCCCCAGCATTTT. This gives the protein CASKAGTAFNQPQHF.

The chain employs TRBV6-5 and TRBJ2-1, with 12 positions matching TRBD2. V was clipped by 7 bases and J by 10 bases; unmatched bases: 11. Looked up from germline, CDR1 is MNHEY and CDR2 is SVGAGI. The CDR3 has 15 amino acids. In nucleotides, the CDR3 is TGTGCCAGCAAATTCGGACTAGCGGGACGCATCGAGCAGTTCTTC. As protein: CASKFGLAGRIEQFF.

The rearrangement uses TRBV6-2 or TRBV6-3 and TRBJ2-7, with 8 bases matching TRBD1. Germline trimming cut 2 bases from V and 2 bases from J; bases unmatched to any gene: 8. Germline-derived CDR1 and CDR2 are MNHEY and SVGEGT. The CDR3 sequence is 16 residues long. For the CDR3, the DNA is TGTGCCAGCAGTTACGATCGTAGGACAGGGCCCTACGAGCAGTACGTC. Protein: CASSYDRRTGPYEQYV.

The chain is built from TRBV7-3 and TRBJ2-1; TRBD2 agrees at 7 bases. V was pared by 9 bases and J by 6 bases, with 8 bases of the junction left unmatched. The germline CDR1 and CDR2 sequences are SGHTA and FQGTGA. CDR3 length equals 13 residues. The chain's CDR3 is CASSGGPGNEQFF. The CDR3 bases are TGTGCCAGTTCGGGGGGACCGGGCAATGAGCAGTTCTTC.

This clone showed up just a few times. The CDR3 DNA follows: TGTGCCAGCAGTGTGAACGGGGGGGGCCAAGAGACCCAGTACTTC. Encoded protein: CASSVNGGGQETQYF. V usage is TRBV2 and J usage is TRBJ2-5; TRBD2 agrees at 8 bases. CDR1 and CDR2 (germline): SNHLY, FYNNEI. CDR3 length: 15 amino acids. V trimming: 4 bases; J trimming: 1 base; junction bases outside the gene matches: 5. Combining the CDR3 with reference TRBV2 and TRBJ2-5 gives the whole variable domain EPEVTQTPSHQVTQMGQEVILRCVPISNHLYFYWYRQILGQKVEFLVSFYNNEISEKSEIFDDQFSVERPDGSNFTLKIRSTKLEDSAMYFCASSVNGGGQETQYFGPGTRLLVL.

This clone was seen only a few times. The chain couples TRBV30 to TRBJ1-3, with D uncertain. The CDR3 runs to 14 residues. V was cut by 3 bases and J by 3 bases, with 12 bases left in between. Germline loops: CDR1 GTSNPN, CDR2 SVGIG (reference sequence). The CDR3, as DNA: TGTGCCTGGAGCCTGACCCTCGGTGGAAACACCATATATTTT. Its protein product is CAWSLTLGGNTIYF.

V and J are TRBV7-2 and TRBJ1-2, with D possibly being TRBD1 (5 bases). The CDR3 is 14 amino acids. V was trimmed by 5 bases and J by 8 bases, leaving 18 bases between them. Per the germline V gene, CDR1 is SGHTA and CDR2 is FQGNSA. The CDR3 region has the DNA TGTGCCAGCAGCCTACAGGTCGGTCTTTCGGGCTACACCTTC. Its translation is CASSLQVGLSGYTF.

V gene TRBV20-1 combines with J gene TRBJ1-2, with D possibly being TRBD1 (5 bases). CDR3 length: 10 residues. V was pared by 6 bases and J by 8 bases, with 10 bases between. CDR1 and CDR2 (germline): DFQATT, SNEGSKA (reference sequence). CDR3 nucleotide sequence: TGCAGTGCGGGGGACGGGGGCTACACCTTC. It specifies CSAGDGGYTF.

The chain has TRBV18 and TRBJ1-2; 8 bases line up with TRBD1. The CDR3 runs to 15 residues. After removal of 4 bases from V and 4 bases from J, the junction contained 8 bases not matched to a gene. CDR1 and CDR2 (germline): KGHSH, LQKENI. The CDR3 region is CASSLPGQDFYGYTF. The CDR3 coding sequence is TGTGCCAGCTCACTCCCGGGACAGGACTTCTATGGCTACACCTTC.

This sequence joins TRBV7-8 and TRBJ2-5; TRBD2 aligns across 9 bases. The CDR3 spans 14 residues. V lost 2 bases to trimming and J lost 5 bases; unmatched junction nucleotides: 3. In germline, CDR1 is SGHVS, CDR2 FQNEAQ. CDR3 loop: CASSLYAGGETQYF. The CDR3 DNA reads as TGTGCCAGCAGCTTATATGCGGGGGGGGAGACCCAGTACTTC. The full variable domain, with the rest looked up from reference TRBV7-8 and TRBJ2-5, is GAGVSQSPRYKVAKRGQDVALRCDPISGHVSLFWYQQALGQGPEFLTYFQNEAQLDKSGLPSDRFFAERPEGSVSTLKIQRTQQEDSAVYLCASSLYAGGETQYFGPGTRLLVL.